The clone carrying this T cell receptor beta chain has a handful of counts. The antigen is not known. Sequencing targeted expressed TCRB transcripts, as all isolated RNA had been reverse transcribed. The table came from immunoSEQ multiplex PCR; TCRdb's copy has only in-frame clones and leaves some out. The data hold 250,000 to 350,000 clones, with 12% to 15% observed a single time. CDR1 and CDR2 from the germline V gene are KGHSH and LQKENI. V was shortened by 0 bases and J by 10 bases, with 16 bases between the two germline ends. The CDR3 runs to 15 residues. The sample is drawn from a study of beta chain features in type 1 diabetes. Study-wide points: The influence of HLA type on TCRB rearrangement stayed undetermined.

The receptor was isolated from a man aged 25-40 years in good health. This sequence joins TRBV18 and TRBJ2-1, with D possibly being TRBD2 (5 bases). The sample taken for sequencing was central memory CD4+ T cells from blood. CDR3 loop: CASSPPRATPEEQFF. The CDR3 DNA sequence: TGTGCCAGCTCACCACCGCGGGCAACCCCCGAGGAGCAGTTCTTC.